Listed here is a single T cell receptor beta chain. This specimen belongs to a study of cytomegalovirus exposure and HLA in healthy donors. Primers included in the PCR were 60 Vbeta and 13 Jbeta primers. Repertoires were generated with immunoSEQ multiplex PCR, while TCRdb's copy carries only in-frame clones and drops some. This repertoire shows some 170,000 clones, more than 75% found once; its top ten account for approximately 8.7%. The germline V gene encodes CDR1 SGDLS and CDR2 YYNGEE. Trimming took off 5 bases at V and 8 bases at J, with 14 bases between the two ends. The CDR3 has 13 amino acids. The TCR was taken from a man aged 18-30 years in good health and CMV-seropositive. The sequencing input was PBMCs. This chain links TRBV9 with TRBJ1-5; a possible D gene is TRBD1 (6 bases). The CDR3 DNA reads as TGTGCCAGCAGTGGGGCCAGGGGCGAGCCCCAGCATTTT. Its protein product is CASSGARGEPQHF.